Presented here are 29 T cell receptor beta chains from one specimen sequenced in a study of kidney transplant recipient with SARS-CoV-2 infection. Using its own MiXCR run on the reads, TCRdb lists one record per CDR3 protein. This sample has 200,000 to 250,000 distinct CDR3 sequences, with under 35% found just once. The source was a blood sample, collected at baseline and on roughly day 110 from a kidney transplant recipient. The receptors come from a male patient between 25 and 39 years old who had COVID-19 and was a kidney transplant recipient. Some of these T cells may belong to the graft donor.

This clonotype has just a few counts. Given a much more abundant clone one base away, this may be a read error. The chain has TRBV6-2 or TRBV6-3 and TRBJ1-2; D unclear. From germline, CDR1 is MNHEY and CDR2 SVGEGT. This CDR3 contains 17 residues. This chain's CDR3 is CASSCCICIGKTYSYTF. The CDR3 DNA reads TGTGCCAGCAGTTGCTGTATCTGCATCGGAAAGACCTATAGCTACACCTTC.

The gene calls are TRBV12-3 or TRBV12-4 and TRBJ2-3; the D is unclear. The CDR3 length is 15 residues. Between the trimmed V and J ends, which lost 6 bases and 0 bases, there was a span of 13 bases. The CDR3 region has the DNA TGTGCCAGCAGGTCACGTGGCCTCAGCACAGATACGCAGTATTTT. As protein: CASRSRGLSTDTQYF.

Comment on this clonotype: A much larger clone differs from this one at a single base, so this may be a read error. The rearrangement uses TRBV6-2 or TRBV6-3 and TRBJ2-2, with 7 bases aligning to TRBD2. Germline lookup yields CDR1 MNHEY and CDR2 SVGEGT. Germline trimming cut 10 bases from V and 4 bases from J; bases unmatched to any gene: 15. The CDR3 runs to 16 residues. In nucleotides, the CDR3 is TGTGCCACCCGACGGGCGGGAGCGCCGACCACCGGGGAGCTGTTTTTT. It translates to CATRRAGAPTTGELFF.

There are many counts of this clonotype. The genes are TRBV19 and TRBJ1-2; D is unresolved. Trimming removed 8 bases at V and 0 bases at J, with 13 bases between. The CDR3 contains 14 residues. The germline gives CDR1 LNHDA, CDR2 SQIVND (reference sequence). The CDR3 coding sequence is TGTGCCAGTGCCCGTGGCACCACTAACTATGGCTACACCTTC. This translates into CASARGTTNYGYTF. Filled out from reference TRBV19 and TRBJ1-2, the complete variable domain reads DGGITQSPKYLFRKEGQNVTLSCEQNLNHDAMYWYRQDPGQGLRLIYYSQIVNDFQKGDIAEGYSVSREKKESFPLTVTSAQKNPTAFYLCASARGTTNYGYTFGSGTRLTVV.

The chain joins TRBV30 to TRBJ1-1; tentative D call: TRBD1 (5 bases). V was shortened by 0 bases and J by 4 bases, with 15 bases between the two germline ends. Germline V gene sequence: CDR1 GTSNPN, CDR2 SVGIG (reference sequence). The CDR3 totals 15 residues. The CDR3 bases are TGTGCCTGGAGTGTACGCCCAGGGCGGGGCACTGAAGCTTTCTTT. Amino acids: CAWSVRPGRGTEAFF.

This clonotype has just a few counts. The V call is TRBV3-1, the J call TRBJ1-6, with D perhaps matching TRBD1 (5 bases). CDR1 is LGHDT, CDR2 YNNKEL, per germline (reference sequence). The CDR3 totals 15 residues. V shed 5 bases and J shed 13 bases, with 21 bases lying between them. CDR3 DNA: TGTGCCAGCAGCGAGACGACAAGGGGAGTCGGTCCCCTCCACTTT. It codes for CASSETTRGVGPLHF.

The chain combines TRBV2 with TRBJ1-2; D is ambiguous. CDR1 is SNHLY and CDR2 is FYNNEI in the germline V gene. The V and J ends lost 4 bases and 4 bases respectively, with 22 bases between them. The CDR3 runs to 17 residues. CDR3 bases: TGTGCCAGCAGTGTGCTTGTTTACCGATGGAAGACCTATGGCTACACCTTC. Residues: CASSVLVYRWKTYGYTF. The variable domain in full, with the rest retrieved from reference TRBV2 and TRBJ1-2, is EPEVTQTPSHQVTQMGQEVILRCVPISNHLYFYWYRQILGQKVEFLVSFYNNEISEKSEIFDDQFSVERPDGSNFTLKIRSTKLEDSAMYFCASSVLVYRWKTYGYTFGSGTRLTVV.

The table lists this clonotype with many counts. The chain carries TRBV5-4 and TRBJ2-5; 10 nucleotides agree with TRBD1. The J segment lost 5 bases and the V segment lost 4 bases, leaving 8 bases of the junction unmatched. CDR3 size: 15 residues. CDR1 and CDR2 (germline): SGHNT, YYREEE (reference sequence). The CDR3 protein is CASSPDRGRSETQYF. The CDR3, as DNA: TGTGCCAGCAGCCCAGACAGGGGGCGCTCGGAGACCCAGTACTTC.

This clonotype was counted ten times or more. V and J are TRBV2 and TRBJ1-1; 7 bases fit TRBD1. Trimming removed 3 bases from V and 1 base from J; junction bases left unmatched: 5. CDR3 length: 15 amino acids. Germline V gene data show CDR1 as SNHLY and CDR2 as FYNNEI. DNA for the CDR3: TGTGCCAGCAGTGACTGGCAGGGGGGGAACACTGAAGCTTTCTTT. Amino acid sequence: CASSDWQGGNTEAFF.

A note on this clonotype: It may be a read error: a sequence one base away is much more abundant. The chain employs TRBV7-9 and TRBJ1-2; D remains unclear. The germline V and J ends were trimmed by 5 bases and 8 bases, with 9 bases remaining between them. CDR3 length: 11 residues. The germline gives CDR1 SEHNR, CDR2 FQNEAQ (reference sequence). CDR3 nucleotide sequence: TGTGCCAGCAGCCCAAAGGGCGGCTACACCTTC. Its protein is CASSPKGGYTF.

The count of this clonotype is one. A much larger clone differs by one base, so this may be a read error. The chain is built from TRBV6-5 and TRBJ2-5, with D possibly TRBD2 on 6 matching bases. Germline CDR1 reads MNHEY; CDR2 reads SVGAGI. V was shortened by 5 bases and J by 4 bases, with 14 bases between the two germline ends. This CDR3 has 14 amino acids. Here the CDR3 reads CASSTVGRGETQYF. In nucleotides, the CDR3 is TGTGCCAGCAGTACGGTAGGGCGGGGAGAGACCCAGTACTTC.

This clonotype has a count of ten or more. The junction and the germline gene differ at one end; a read error may be behind it. The J gene is TRBJ1-1, the V gene TRBV6-6, with D maybe TRBD1 (5 bases). The germline gives CDR1 MNHNY, CDR2 SVGAGI (reference sequence). CDR3 length: 16 residues. The CDR3 DNA reads as TGTGCCAGCGCCCATCCTGGGAACAGGCTCCCCCCCGGTGGGGTCTTT. Protein: CASAHPGNRLPPGGVF.

This clonotype has a count of ten or more. The V and J genes are TRBV7-2 and TRBJ1-4; D not certain. This CDR3 is built from 15 residues. Germline-derived CDR1 and CDR2 are SGHTA and FQGNSA. V lost 1 base and J 5 bases, leaving 11 bases between the germline ends. The CDR3 region is CASSLGELQNEKLFF. The CDR3 region has the DNA TGTGCCAGCAGCTTAGGGGAACTCCAAAATGAAAAACTGTTTTTT.

With respect to this clonotype: A much more abundant neighbour one base away suggests this may be a read error. This chain joins TRBV3-1 and TRBJ2-5; no definite D call. The CDR3 totals 17 residues. V was shortened by 5 bases and J by 5 bases, with 24 bases between the two germline ends. Germline assignment: CDR1 LGHDT and CDR2 YNNKEL (reference sequence). The CDR3 DNA reads TGTGCCAGCAGCAAAGTGTTTCCCATTTCTTTCTCTGAGACCCAGTACTTC. It encodes CASSKVFPISFSETQYF.

As to this clonotype: A much larger clone lies a single base off, so this may be a read error. The chain joins TRBV11-2 to TRBJ2-7, with no clear D. Germline loops: CDR1 SGHAT, CDR2 FQNNGV. There are 12 residues in the CDR3. CDR3 in amino acids: CASSLISPERYF. Written as DNA, the CDR3 is TGTGCCAGCAGCCTCATAAGCCCCGAGCGGTACTTC.

On this clonotype: This sequence may be a read error, since a much larger clone differs from it by one base. V is TRBV12-3 or TRBV12-4 and J is TRBJ2-7; 8 bases are shared with TRBD2. V dropped 3 bases and J dropped 9; count of bases not matched to a gene: 10. CDR3 length: 14 residues. The CDR3 nucleotides are TGTGCCAGCAGTTTTTACGGGGGGGCCCCCGGGCAGTACTTC. Its protein product is CASSFYGGAPGQYF.

This clonotype appeared once. The V gene is TRBV3-2, the J gene TRBJ2-2. TRBV3-2 is flagged as a pseudogene. The CDR3 covers 12 residues. This CDR3 is CASSQGTGELIF. CDR3 coding DNA: TGTGCCAGCAGCCAAGGCACCGGGGAGCTGATTTTT.

CDR3 protein: CASSSNVPISFSETQYF. CDR3 bases: TGTGCCAGCAGCTCCAACGTTCCCATTTCTTTCTCTGAGACCCAGTACTTC. J is TRBJ2-5 and V is TRBV3-1; no reliable D call. V was pared by 5 bases and J by 5 bases, with 24 bases between. Germline values: CDR1 LGHDT, CDR2 YNNKEL (reference sequence). The CDR3 totals 17 residues.

This clonotype occurred many times. The genes are TRBV5-1 and TRBJ2-1, with 7 positions matching TRBD2. J lost 3 bases, V lost 3 bases, and 9 bases had no gene match. The CDR3 length is 16 residues. Per germline, CDR1 SGHRS and CDR2 YFSETQ. CDR3 residues: CASSYNAGDVYNEQFF. CDR3 DNA sequence: TGCGCCAGCAGCTATAACGCGGGAGACGTCTACAATGAGCAGTTCTTC.

As regards this clonotype: A clone one base away is much larger, so this may be a read error. The V call is TRBV7-9, the J call TRBJ2-3; 11 nucleotides align to TRBD2. The germline V gene has CDR1 SEHNR and CDR2 FQNEAQ (reference sequence). CDR3 length equals 15 residues. DNA of the CDR3: TGTGCCAGCAACTTAGCGGGAGGGCGGGCAGATACGCAGTATTTT. Translating gives CASNLAGGRADTQYF.

Concerning this clonotype itself: This clone may be a read error of a much larger clone one base away. The chain links TRBV4-1 to TRBJ1-1; the match to TRBD1 covers 8 bases. The CDR3 has 17 amino acids. CDR1 MGHRA and CDR2 YSYEKL come from the germline V gene. Losses at the gene ends were 0 bases for V and 4 bases for J; bases not matched to a gene: 10. The CDR3, as DNA: TGCGCCAGCAGCCAAGATCCGAACAGGGGGATGAGCACTGAAGCTTTCTTT. This encodes CASSQDPNRGMSTEAFF.

In this sample, this clonotype turned up many times. V gene TRBV3-1 combines with J gene TRBJ1-1; unclear D gene. The CDR3 has 17 residues. V dropped 5 bases and J dropped 4 bases, with 23 bases sitting between them. Germline V gives CDR1 LGHDT, CDR2 YNNKEL (reference sequence). The CDR3 nucleotides read TGTGCCAGCAGCATTGGAAATCCCATTTCAATTCGCACTGAAGCTTTCTTT. It translates to CASSIGNPISIRTEAFF.

This clonotype was detected ten times or more. The V gene is TRBV2, the J gene TRBJ1-1; the D is unclear. V was clipped by 1 base and J by 4 bases, with 10 bases between them. The CDR3 runs 14 residues. The germline gives CDR1 SNHLY, CDR2 FYNNEI. CDR3 sequence reads: CASSEVAGRTEAFF. The CDR3 DNA follows: TGTGCCAGCAGTGAAGTGGCAGGACGCACTGAAGCTTTCTTT.

This clonotype was seen repeatedly, ten times or more. V and J are TRBV3-1 and TRBJ2-5; no clear D gene. Trimming removed 5 bases from V and 5 bases from J, with 24 bases in between. The CDR3 extends over 17 amino acids. In germline, CDR1 is LGHDT, CDR2 YNNKEL (reference sequence). CDR3 in DNA: TGTGCCAGCAGCTTCGGATATCCCATTTCTTTCTCTGAGACCCAGTACTTC. Translated: CASSFGYPISFSETQYF.

This clonotype was recorded at least ten times. J is TRBJ1-4 and V is TRBV2; D not certain. Germline V gene lookup returns CDR1 SNHLY and CDR2 FYNNEI. V lost 3 bases, J lost 7 bases, and 12 bases lay in between. This CDR3 has 14 amino acids. The CDR3 protein is CASSDYGVTEKLFF. The DNA of the CDR3 is TGTGCCAGCAGTGATTACGGGGTTACTGAAAAACTGTTTTTT.

A remark on this clonotype: A read error is possible here, since a much larger clone lies one base away. The chain combines TRBV5-1 with TRBJ2-7; 7 bases are a match to TRBD2. Trimming at V came to 4 bases and at J to 5 bases, leaving 9 bases not matched to a gene. Germline CDR1 and CDR2: SGHRS and YFSETQ. CDR3 length: 14 residues. The DNA for the CDR3 is TGCGCCAGCAGCCCAACTAGCGTGGTCGACGAGCAGTACTTC. Encoded protein: CASSPTSVVDEQYF. The full variable domain, with the rest looked up from reference TRBV5-1 and TRBJ2-7, is KAGVTQTPRYLIKTRGQQVTLSCSPISGHRSVSWYQQTPGQGLQFLFEYFSETQRNKGNFPGRFSGRQFSNSRSEMNVSTLELGDSALYLCASSPTSVVDEQYFGPGTRLTVT.

This clonotype was counted many times. This chain connects TRBV6-5 to TRBJ2-4, with 8 bases matching TRBD1. V trimming: 5 bases; J trimming: 14 bases; junction bases outside the gene matches: 8. Germline V gives CDR1 MNHEY, CDR2 SVGAGI. This CDR3 comprises 12 residues. The CDR3 sequence: CASSEPTGVKYF. The CDR3 DNA sequence: TGTGCCAGCAGTGAACCGACAGGGGTCAAGTACTTC.

This clonotype was detected many times. This chain connects TRBV6-5 to TRBJ1-5; 7 bases are a match to TRBD1. CDR1 is MNHEY and CDR2 is SVGAGI in the germline V gene. The junction had 5 bases not matched to a gene; V was cut back by 4 bases and J by 5 bases. CDR3 length: 14 amino acids. For the CDR3, the DNA is TGTGCCAGCAGTTCACGACAGGGTTATCAGCCCCAGCATTTT. This codes for CASSSRQGYQPQHF.

The table lists this clonotype with many counts. The chain links TRBV12-3 or TRBV12-4 to TRBJ2-3; D uncertain. This CDR3 is built from 12 residues. Trimming cost V 5 bases and J 4 bases, with 7 bases left between them. The CDR3 region has the DNA TGTGCCAGCAGTCCCCGTCCAGATACGCAGTATTTT. Protein: CASSPRPDTQYF.